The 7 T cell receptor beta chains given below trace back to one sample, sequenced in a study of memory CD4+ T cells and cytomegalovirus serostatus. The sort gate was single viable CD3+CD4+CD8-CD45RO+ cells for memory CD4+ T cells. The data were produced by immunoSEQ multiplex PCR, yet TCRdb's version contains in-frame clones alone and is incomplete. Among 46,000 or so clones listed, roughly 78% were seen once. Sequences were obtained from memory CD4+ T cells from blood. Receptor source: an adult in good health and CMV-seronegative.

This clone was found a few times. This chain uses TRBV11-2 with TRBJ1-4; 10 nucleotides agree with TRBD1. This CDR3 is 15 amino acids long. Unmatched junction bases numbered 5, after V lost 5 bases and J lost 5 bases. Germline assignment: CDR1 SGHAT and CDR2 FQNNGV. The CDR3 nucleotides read TGTGCCAGCAGCGCCGGGACAGGGGCAAATGAAAAACTGTTTTTT. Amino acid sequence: CASSAGTGANEKLFF.

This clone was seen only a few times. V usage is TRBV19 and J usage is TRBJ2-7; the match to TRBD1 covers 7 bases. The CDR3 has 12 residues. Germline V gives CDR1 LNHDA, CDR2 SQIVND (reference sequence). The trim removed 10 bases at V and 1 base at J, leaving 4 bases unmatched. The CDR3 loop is CATGTASYEQYF. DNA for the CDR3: TGTGCCACGGGGACAGCTTCCTACGAGCAGTACTTC.

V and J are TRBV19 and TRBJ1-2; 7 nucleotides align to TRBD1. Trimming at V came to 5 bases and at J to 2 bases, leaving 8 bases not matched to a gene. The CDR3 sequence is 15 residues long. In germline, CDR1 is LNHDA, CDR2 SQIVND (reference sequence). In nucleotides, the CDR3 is TGTGCCAGTAGTGCGAACAGGGGCAGGAACTATGGCTACACCTTC. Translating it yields CASSANRGRNYGYTF.

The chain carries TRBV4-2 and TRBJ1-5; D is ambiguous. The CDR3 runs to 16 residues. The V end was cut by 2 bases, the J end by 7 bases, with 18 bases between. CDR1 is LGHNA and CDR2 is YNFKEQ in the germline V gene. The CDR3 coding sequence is TGTGCCAGCAGCCAATCGGGGTGGGGAGGCGGGCAGCCCCAGCATTTT. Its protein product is CASSQSGWGGGQPQHF.

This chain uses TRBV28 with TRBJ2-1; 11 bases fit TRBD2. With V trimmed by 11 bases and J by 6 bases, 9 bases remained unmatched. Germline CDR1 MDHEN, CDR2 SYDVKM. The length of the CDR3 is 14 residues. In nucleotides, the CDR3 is TGTGCCGGGGCTAGCGGGGGGCCGCTCAATGAGCAGTTCTTC. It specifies CAGASGGPLNEQFF.

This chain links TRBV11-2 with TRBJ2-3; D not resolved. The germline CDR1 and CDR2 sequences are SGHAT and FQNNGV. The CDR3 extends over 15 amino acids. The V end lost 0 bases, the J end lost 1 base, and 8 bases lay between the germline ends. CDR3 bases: TGTGCCAGCAGCTTAGAGGGTAGGGGCACAGATACGCAGTATTTT. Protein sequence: CASSLEGRGTDTQYF.

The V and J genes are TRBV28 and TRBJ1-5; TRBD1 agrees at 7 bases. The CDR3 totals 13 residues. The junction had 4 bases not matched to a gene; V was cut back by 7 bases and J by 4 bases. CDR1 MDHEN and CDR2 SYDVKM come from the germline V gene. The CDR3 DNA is TGTGCCAGCATTAAACAGGGGAATCAGCCCCAGCATTTT. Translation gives CASIKQGNQPQHF.